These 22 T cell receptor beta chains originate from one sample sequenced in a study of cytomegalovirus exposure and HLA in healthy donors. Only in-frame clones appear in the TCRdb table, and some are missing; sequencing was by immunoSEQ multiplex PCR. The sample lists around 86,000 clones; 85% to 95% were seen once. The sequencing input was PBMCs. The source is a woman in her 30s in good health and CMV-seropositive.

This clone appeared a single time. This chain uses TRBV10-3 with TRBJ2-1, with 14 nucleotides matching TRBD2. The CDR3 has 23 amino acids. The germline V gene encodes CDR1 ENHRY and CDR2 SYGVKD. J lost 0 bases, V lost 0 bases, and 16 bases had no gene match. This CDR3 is CAISESTYSKGLAGASSYNEQFF. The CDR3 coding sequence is TGTGCCATCAGTGAGTCGACATACTCCAAGGGACTAGCGGGAGCGAGCTCCTACAATGAGCAGTTCTTC.

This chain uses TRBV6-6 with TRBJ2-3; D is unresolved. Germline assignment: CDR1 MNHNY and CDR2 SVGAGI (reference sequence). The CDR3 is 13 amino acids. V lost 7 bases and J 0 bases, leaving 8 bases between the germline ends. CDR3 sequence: CASTAGSTDTQYF. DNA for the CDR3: TGTGCCAGCACAGCCGGGAGCACAGATACGCAGTATTTT.

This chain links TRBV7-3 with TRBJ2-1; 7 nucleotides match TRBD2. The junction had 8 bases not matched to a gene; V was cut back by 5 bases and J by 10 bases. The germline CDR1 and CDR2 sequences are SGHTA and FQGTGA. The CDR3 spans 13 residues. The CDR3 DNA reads TGTGCCAGCAGCCGCGGGAGTTCGAAAGAGCAGTTCTTC. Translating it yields CASSRGSSKEQFF.

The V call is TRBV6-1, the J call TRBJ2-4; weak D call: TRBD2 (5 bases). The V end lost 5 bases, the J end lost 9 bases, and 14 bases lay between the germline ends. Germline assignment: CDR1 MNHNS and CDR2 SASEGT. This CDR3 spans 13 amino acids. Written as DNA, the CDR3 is TGTGCCAGCAGTTCCCGAGAACTAGGCATTCAGTACTTC. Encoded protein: CASSSRELGIQYF.

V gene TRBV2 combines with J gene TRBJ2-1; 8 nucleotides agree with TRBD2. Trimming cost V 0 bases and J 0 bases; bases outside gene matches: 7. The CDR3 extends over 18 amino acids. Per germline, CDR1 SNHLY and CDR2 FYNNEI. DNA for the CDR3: TGTGCCAGCAGTGAAGCGCTTCGCGGGAGGTACTCCTACAATGAGCAGTTCTTC. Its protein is CASSEALRGRYSYNEQFF. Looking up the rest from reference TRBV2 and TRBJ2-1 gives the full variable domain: EPEVTQTPSHQVTQMGQEVILRCVPISNHLYFYWYRQILGQKVEFLVSFYNNEISEKSEIFDDQFSVERPDGSNFTLKIRSTKLEDSAMYFCASSEALRGRYSYNEQFFGPGTRLTVL.

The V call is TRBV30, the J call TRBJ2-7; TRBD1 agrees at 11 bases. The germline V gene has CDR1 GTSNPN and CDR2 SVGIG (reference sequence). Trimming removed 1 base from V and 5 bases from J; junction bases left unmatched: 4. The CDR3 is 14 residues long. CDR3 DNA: TGTGCCTGGAGTGGGACAGGGGGCTTAAACGAGCAGTACTTC. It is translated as CAWSGTGGLNEQYF.

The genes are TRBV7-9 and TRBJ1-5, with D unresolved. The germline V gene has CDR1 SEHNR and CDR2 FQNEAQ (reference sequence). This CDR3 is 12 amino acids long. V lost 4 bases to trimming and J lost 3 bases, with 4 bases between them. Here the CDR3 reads CASSYNNQPQHF. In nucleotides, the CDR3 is TGTGCCAGCAGCTATAACAATCAGCCCCAGCATTTT.

The CDR3 loop is CASSLGGSPSYEQYF. The CDR3 coding sequence is TGTGCCAGCAGTTTAGGAGGGTCCCCGTCCTACGAGCAGTACTTC. The chain employs TRBV28 and TRBJ2-7; tentative D call: TRBD2 (6 bases). This CDR3 comprises 15 residues. In germline, CDR1 is MDHEN, CDR2 SYDVKM. V dropped 2 bases and J dropped 1 base, with 12 bases sitting between them. The variable domain in full, completed from reference TRBV28 and TRBJ2-7, reads DVKVTQSSRYLVKRTGEKVFLECVQDMDHENMFWYRQDPGLGLRLIYFSYDVKMKEKGDIPEGYSVSREKKERFSLILESASTNQTSMYLCASSLGGSPSYEQYFGPGTRLTVT.

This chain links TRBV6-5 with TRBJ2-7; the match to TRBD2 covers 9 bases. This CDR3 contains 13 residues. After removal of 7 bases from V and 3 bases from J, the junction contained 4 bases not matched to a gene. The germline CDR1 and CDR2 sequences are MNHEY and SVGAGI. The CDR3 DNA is TGTGCCAGCATAAAAGCGGGAGGCTACGAGCAGTACTTC. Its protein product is CASIKAGGYEQYF.

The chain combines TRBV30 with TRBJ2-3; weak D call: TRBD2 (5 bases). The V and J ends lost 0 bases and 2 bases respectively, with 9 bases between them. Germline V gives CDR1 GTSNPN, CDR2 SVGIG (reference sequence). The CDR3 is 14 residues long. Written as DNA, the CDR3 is TGTGCCTGGAGTGTAAAGCGGACCACAGATACGCAGTATTTT. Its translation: CAWSVKRTTDTQYF.

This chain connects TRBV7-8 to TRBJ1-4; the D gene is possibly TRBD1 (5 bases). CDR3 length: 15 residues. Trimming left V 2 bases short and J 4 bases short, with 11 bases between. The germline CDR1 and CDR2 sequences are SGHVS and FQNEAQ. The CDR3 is CASSLWGRVNEKLFF. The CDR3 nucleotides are TGTGCCAGCAGCTTATGGGGCAGAGTTAATGAAAAACTGTTTTTT.

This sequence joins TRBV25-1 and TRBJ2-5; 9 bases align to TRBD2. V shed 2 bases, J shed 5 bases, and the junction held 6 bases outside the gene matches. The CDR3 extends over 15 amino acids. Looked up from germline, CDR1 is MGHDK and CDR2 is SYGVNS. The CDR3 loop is CASSELAGGMETQYF. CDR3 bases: TGTGCCAGCAGTGAACTGGCGGGAGGGATGGAGACCCAGTACTTC.

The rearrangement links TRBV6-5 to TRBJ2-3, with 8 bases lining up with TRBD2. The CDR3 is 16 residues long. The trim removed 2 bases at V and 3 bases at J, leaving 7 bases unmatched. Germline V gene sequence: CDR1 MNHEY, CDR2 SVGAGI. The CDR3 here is CASSYTRAGETDTQYF. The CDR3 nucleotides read TGTGCCAGCAGTTACACCAGAGCGGGAGAAACAGATACGCAGTATTTT.

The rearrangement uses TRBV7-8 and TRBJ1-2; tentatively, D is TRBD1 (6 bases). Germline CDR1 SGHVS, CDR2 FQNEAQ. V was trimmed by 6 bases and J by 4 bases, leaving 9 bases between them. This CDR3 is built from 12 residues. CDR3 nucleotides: TGTGCCAGCAGTTTCAGGGGCTATGGCTACACCTTC. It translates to CASSFRGYGYTF.

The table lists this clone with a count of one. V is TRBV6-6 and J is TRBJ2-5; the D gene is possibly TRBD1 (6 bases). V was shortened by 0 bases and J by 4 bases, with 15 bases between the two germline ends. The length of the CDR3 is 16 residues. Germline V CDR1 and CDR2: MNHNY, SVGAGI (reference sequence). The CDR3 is CASSYSGHLGGETQYF. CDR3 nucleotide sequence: TGTGCCAGCAGTTACTCGGGTCACCTAGGGGGAGAGACCCAGTACTTC.

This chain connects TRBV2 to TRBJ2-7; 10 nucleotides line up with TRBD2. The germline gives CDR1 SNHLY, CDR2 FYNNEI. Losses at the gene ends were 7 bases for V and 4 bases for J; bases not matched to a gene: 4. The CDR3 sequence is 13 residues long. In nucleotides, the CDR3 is TGTGCCAGCACTCCTAGCGGGAGTTACGAGCAGTACTTC. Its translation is CASTPSGSYEQYF.

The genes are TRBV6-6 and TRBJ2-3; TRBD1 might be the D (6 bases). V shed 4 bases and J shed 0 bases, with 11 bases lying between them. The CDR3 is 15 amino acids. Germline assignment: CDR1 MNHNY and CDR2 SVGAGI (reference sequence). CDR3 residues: CASSSNRVSTDTQYF. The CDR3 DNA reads TGTGCCAGCAGTTCTAACAGGGTCAGCACAGATACGCAGTATTTT.

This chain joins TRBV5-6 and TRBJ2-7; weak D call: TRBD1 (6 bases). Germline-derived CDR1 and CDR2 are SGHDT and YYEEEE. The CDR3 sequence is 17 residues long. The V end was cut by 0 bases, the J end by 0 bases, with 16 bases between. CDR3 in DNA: TGTGCCAGCAGCTTGGGTGGGGGCGGCAGGTCCTCCTACGAGCAGTACTTC. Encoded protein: CASSLGGGGRSSYEQYF.

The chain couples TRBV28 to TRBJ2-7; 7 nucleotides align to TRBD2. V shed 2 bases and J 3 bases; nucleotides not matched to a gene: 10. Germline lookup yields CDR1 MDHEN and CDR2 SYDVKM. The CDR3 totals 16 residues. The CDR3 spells CASSLQGREANYEQYF. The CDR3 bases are TGTGCCAGCAGTTTACAAGGACGGGAGGCCAACTACGAGCAGTACTTC.

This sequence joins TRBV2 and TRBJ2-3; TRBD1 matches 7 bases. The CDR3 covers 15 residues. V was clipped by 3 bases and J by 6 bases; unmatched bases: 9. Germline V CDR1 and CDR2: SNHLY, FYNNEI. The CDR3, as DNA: TGTGCCAGCAGTGATTGGACAGGCATGTCGGATACGCAGTATTTT. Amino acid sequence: CASSDWTGMSDTQYF. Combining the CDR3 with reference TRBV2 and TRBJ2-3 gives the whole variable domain EPEVTQTPSHQVTQMGQEVILRCVPISNHLYFYWYRQILGQKVEFLVSFYNNEISEKSEIFDDQFSVERPDGSNFTLKIRSTKLEDSAMYFCASSDWTGMSDTQYFGPGTRLTVL.

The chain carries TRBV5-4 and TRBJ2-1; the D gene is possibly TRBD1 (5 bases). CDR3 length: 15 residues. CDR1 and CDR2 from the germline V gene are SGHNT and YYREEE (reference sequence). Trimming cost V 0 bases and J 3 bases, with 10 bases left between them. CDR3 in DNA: TGTGCCAGCAGCTTGGCGGCAGGGAACTACAATGAGCAGTTCTTC. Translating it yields CASSLAAGNYNEQFF.

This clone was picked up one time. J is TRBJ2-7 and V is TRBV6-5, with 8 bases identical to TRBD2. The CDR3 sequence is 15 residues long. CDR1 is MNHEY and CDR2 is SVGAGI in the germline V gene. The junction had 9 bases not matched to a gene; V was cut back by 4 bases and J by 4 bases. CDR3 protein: CASSSIAGLLYEQYF. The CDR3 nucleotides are TGTGCCAGCAGTTCGATAGCGGGATTACTGTACGAGCAGTACTTC.